The next 7 T cell receptor beta chains were all read from a single sample in a study of regulatory T cells in long-lasting Graves disease. Sample time point: newly diagnosed GD, antithyroid drugs for less than 3 months. PBMC RNA was the source of the TCR library. CDR3-region Arm-PCR and iRepertoire HTBI primers produced the TCR beta libraries. TCRdb processed the multiplex PCR reads anew with MiXCR; each CDR3 protein has one entry. The sample shows hundreds of thousands of distinct CDR3 sequences, roughly 15% of them seen only once. Another study also made use of these data, one on T cells in Graves' hyperthyroidism and ophthalmopathy.

Sequences were derived from peripheral blood mononuclear cells (PBMCs), sampled at new diagnosis, from a patient treated with antithyroid drugs. These receptors all stem from a young woman with Graves disease.

This clonotype was observed many times. The genes are TRBV6-1 and TRBJ2-7; 8 bases are shared with TRBD2. The V gene end was trimmed by 3 bases and the J gene end by 0 bases; junction bases not matched to a gene: 7. This CDR3 region has 16 residues. Per the germline V gene, CDR1 is MNHNS and CDR2 is SASEGT. CDR3 DNA: TGTGCCAGCAGTGAGCGGGCTAGCGGGTTCTCCTACGAGCAGTACTTC. This translates into CASSERASGFSYEQYF.

This clonotype was counted at least ten times. This chain links TRBV6-1 with TRBJ1-4, with D hard to call. Germline CDR1 MNHNS, CDR2 SASEGT. This CDR3 contains 12 residues. V was clipped by 8 bases and J by 8 bases, with 12 bases between them. CDR3 in amino acids: CASSDPLEKLFF. CDR3 in DNA: TGTGCCAGCTCCGACCCCTTAGAAAAACTGTTTTTT.

This clonotype was detected many times. This chain uses TRBV2 with TRBJ1-2, with 7 positions matching TRBD1. The V segment lost 4 bases and the J segment 2 bases; nucleotides outside the gene matches: 4. This CDR3 is 14 amino acids long. Germline-derived CDR1 and CDR2 are SNHLY and FYNNEI. This CDR3 is CASSGRGRNYGYTF. The CDR3 region has the DNA TGTGCCAGCAGTGGAAGGGGGCGCAACTATGGCTACACCTTC.

At least ten counts were recorded for this clonotype. The chain has TRBV20-1 and TRBJ1-6, with D possibly being TRBD1 (6 bases). The CDR3 contains 13 residues. Germline loops: CDR1 DFQATT, CDR2 SNEGSKA (reference sequence). The germline V and J ends were trimmed by 3 bases and 6 bases, with 9 bases remaining between them. The CDR3 protein is CSASVGGNSPLHF. The CDR3 coding sequence is TGCAGTGCTAGTGTAGGGGGTAATTCACCCCTCCACTTT.

This clonotype appeared a few times. The chain links TRBV10-3 to TRBJ1-5; TRBD1 is a possible D gene (6 bases). Per germline, CDR1 ENHRY and CDR2 SYGVKD. Trimming removed 9 bases at V and 5 bases at J, with 17 bases between. The CDR3 has 14 amino acids. For the CDR3, the DNA is TGTGCCATATCAGGGACACAATCGGATCAGCCCCAGCATTTT. Protein product: CAISGTQSDQPQHF.

This clonotype was seen at least ten times. The chain carries TRBV28 and TRBJ2-1; 8 bases fit TRBD2. The CDR3 extends over 14 amino acids. J lost 3 bases, V lost 5 bases, and 3 bases had no gene match. CDR1 is MDHEN and CDR2 is SYDVKM in the germline V gene. The CDR3 reads CASSKAGDYNEQFF. The CDR3 region has the DNA TGTGCCAGCAGTAAAGCGGGAGACTACAATGAGCAGTTCTTC.

This clonotype was seen repeatedly, ten times or more. This chain connects TRBV6-1 to TRBJ2-1; TRBD1 matches at 9 bases. This CDR3 contains 14 residues. V lost 5 bases, J lost 4 bases, and 3 bases stayed unmatched. Germline loops: CDR1 MNHNS, CDR2 SASEGT. The CDR3 loop reads CASSNRGPYNEQFF. The CDR3 DNA is TGTGCCAGCAGTAACAGGGGGCCGTACAATGAGCAGTTCTTC.